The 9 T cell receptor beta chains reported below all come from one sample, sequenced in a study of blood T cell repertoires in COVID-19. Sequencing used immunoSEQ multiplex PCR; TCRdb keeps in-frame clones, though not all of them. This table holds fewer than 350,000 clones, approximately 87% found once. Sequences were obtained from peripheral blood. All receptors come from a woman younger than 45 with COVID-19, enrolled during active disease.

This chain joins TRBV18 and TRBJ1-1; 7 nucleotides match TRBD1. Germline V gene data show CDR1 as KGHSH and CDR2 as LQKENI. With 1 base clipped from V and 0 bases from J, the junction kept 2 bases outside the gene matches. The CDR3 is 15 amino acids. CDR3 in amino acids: CASSPRQGMNTEAFF. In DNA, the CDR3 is TGTGCCAGCTCACCACGACAGGGCATGAACACTGAAGCTTTCTTT.

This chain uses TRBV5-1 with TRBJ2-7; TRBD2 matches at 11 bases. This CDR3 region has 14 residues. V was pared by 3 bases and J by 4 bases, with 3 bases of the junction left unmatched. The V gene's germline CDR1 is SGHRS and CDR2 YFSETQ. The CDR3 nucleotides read TGCGCCAGCAGCTCTAGCGGGGGGAGGTACGAGCAGTACTTC. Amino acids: CASSSSGGRYEQYF.

In DNA form, the CDR3 reads TGTGCCAGCAGGCTGGGGCAAAACTATGGCTACACCTTC. Translation: CASRLGQNYGYTF. The chain recombines TRBV27 with TRBJ1-2, with D perhaps TRBD1 (5 bases). Germline V gene lookup returns CDR1 MNHEY and CDR2 SMNVEV (reference sequence). CDR3 length: 13 amino acids. The ends were cut back, 6 bases at V and 2 bases at J, with 10 bases in the middle.

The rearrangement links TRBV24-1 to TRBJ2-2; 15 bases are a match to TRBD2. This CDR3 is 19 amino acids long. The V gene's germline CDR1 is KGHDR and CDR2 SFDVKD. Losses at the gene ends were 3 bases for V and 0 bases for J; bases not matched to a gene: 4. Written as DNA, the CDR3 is TGTGCCACCAGTGATCCCAGGACTAGCGGGGGGGCGAACACCGGGGAGCTGTTTTTT. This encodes CATSDPRTSGGANTGELFF.

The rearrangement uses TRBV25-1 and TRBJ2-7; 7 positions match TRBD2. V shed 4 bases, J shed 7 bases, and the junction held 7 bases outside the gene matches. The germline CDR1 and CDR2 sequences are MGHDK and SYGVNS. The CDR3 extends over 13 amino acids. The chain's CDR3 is CASSGGGVGEQYF. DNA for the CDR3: TGTGCCAGCAGTGGGGGGGGAGTCGGAGAGCAGTACTTC.

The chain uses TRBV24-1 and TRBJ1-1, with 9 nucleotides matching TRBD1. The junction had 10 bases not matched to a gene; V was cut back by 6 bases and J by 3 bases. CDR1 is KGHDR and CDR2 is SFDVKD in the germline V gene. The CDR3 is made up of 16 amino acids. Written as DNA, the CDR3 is TGTGCCACCAGTTCCGGACAGGGGATCGGGGACACTGAAGCTTTCTTT. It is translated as CATSSGQGIGDTEAFF.

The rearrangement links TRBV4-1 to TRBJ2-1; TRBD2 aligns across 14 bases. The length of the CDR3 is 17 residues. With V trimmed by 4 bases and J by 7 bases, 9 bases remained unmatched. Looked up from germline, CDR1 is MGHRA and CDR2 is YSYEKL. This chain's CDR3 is CASSPTGTSGGRNEQFF. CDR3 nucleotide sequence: TGCGCCAGCAGCCCAACCGGGACTAGCGGGGGTAGGAATGAGCAGTTCTTC.

The CDR3, as DNA: TGTGCCAGCAGTACGGGGGGAGACACTGAAGCTTTCTTT. Translation gives CASSTGGDTEAFF. This rearrangement joins TRBV6-5 to TRBJ1-1; D is possibly TRBD1 (5 bases). With 5 bases removed from V and 3 bases from J, the gap between germline ends came to 10 bases. CDR1 and CDR2 (germline): MNHEY, SVGAGI. The CDR3 has 13 residues.

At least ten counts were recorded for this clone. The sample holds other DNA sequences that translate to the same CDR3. The CDR3 here is CASSQGQVNYGYTF. CDR3 nucleotide sequence: TGTGCCAGCAGCCAAGGACAAGTCAACTATGGCTACACCTTC. V usage is TRBV4-2 and J usage is TRBJ1-2; D not resolved. Between the trimmed V and J ends, which lost 1 base and 2 bases, there was a span of 8 bases. Looked up from germline, CDR1 is LGHNA and CDR2 is YNFKEQ. The CDR3 covers 14 residues.